Below are 8 T cell receptor beta chains sequenced from a single sample in a study of identifying expanded T cells in peripheral blood. Only in-frame clones appear in the TCRdb table, and some are missing; sequencing was by immunoSEQ multiplex PCR. This sample yields fewer than 85,000 clones, of which approximately 89% are seen a single time; 2.5% to 3% belongs to the top ten. The sample taken for sequencing was blood. These receptors were taken from a person aged 18 to 70 in good health.

CDR3 DNA sequence: TGTGCCAGCAGCCAACCGCGGGTAGCAGATACGCAGTATTTT. Translating gives CASSQPRVADTQYF. The chain employs TRBV4-2 and TRBJ2-3; D is possibly TRBD2 (5 bases). V lost 2 bases to trimming and J lost 4 bases, with 10 bases between them. The CDR3 loop spans 14 amino acids. Germline-derived CDR1 and CDR2 are LGHNA and YNFKEQ.

The chain carries TRBV29-1 and TRBJ1-2, with D unclear. Looked up from germline, CDR1 is SQVTM and CDR2 is ANQGSEA. The CDR3 length is 12 residues. Trimming shortened V by 6 bases and J by 4 bases, and 12 bases separated the two germline ends. The CDR3 is CSVSREGYGYTF. The CDR3 nucleotides are TGCAGCGTCTCTAGGGAGGGCTATGGCTACACCTTC.

This sequence joins TRBV7-9 and TRBJ2-1, with 11 bases matching TRBD2. The length of the CDR3 is 16 residues. Looked up from germline, CDR1 is SEHNR and CDR2 is FQNEAQ (reference sequence). Germline trimming cut 4 bases from V and 10 bases from J; bases unmatched to any gene: 12. The CDR3 coding sequence is TGTGCCAGCAGCTCCCTAAGACTAGCGGGACGTCGGGAGCAGTTCTTC. Its translation is CASSSLRLAGRREQFF.

V usage is TRBV10-3 and J usage is TRBJ1-1; no firm D call. V lost 4 bases and J lost 0, with 6 bases in between. The CDR3 contains 13 residues. Germline V gene data show CDR1 as ENHRY and CDR2 as SYGVKD. The CDR3 DNA is TGTGCCATCAGTGCTAGCATGAACACTGAAGCTTTCTTT. Its protein is CAISASMNTEAFF.

This clone was observed a handful of times. The chain employs TRBV11-2 and TRBJ2-2; TRBD1 agrees at 7 bases. The germline gives CDR1 SGHAT, CDR2 FQNNGV. The CDR3 has 15 amino acids. The V gene end was trimmed by 3 bases and the J gene end by 1 base; junction bases not matched to a gene: 2. This chain's CDR3 is CASSFRTGNTGELFF. Written as DNA, the CDR3 is TGTGCCAGCAGCTTTCGGACAGGGAACACCGGGGAGCTGTTTTTT.

V and J are TRBV7-6 and TRBJ1-3, with 11 positions matching TRBD1. The CDR3 covers 16 residues. With 5 bases clipped from V and 0 bases from J, the junction kept 3 bases outside the gene matches. The germline CDR1 and CDR2 sequences are SGHVS and FNYEAQ. The CDR3 here is CASSVGTGGSGNTIYF. The CDR3 DNA sequence: TGTGCCAGCAGCGTAGGGACAGGGGGCTCTGGAAACACCATATATTTT. Looking up the rest from reference TRBV7-6 and TRBJ1-3 gives the full variable domain: GAGVSQSPRYKVTKRGQDVALRCDPISGHVSLYWYRQALGQGPEFLTYFNYEAQQDKSGLPNDRFSAERPEGSISTLTIQRTEQRDSAMYRCASSVGTGGSGNTIYFGEGSWLTVV.

The rearrangement uses TRBV14 and TRBJ2-5; perhaps D is TRBD1 or TRBD2 (5 bases each). Judging by the DNA end, TRBJ2-7 fits better; the J call may be wrong. The germline V gene encodes CDR1 SGHDN and CDR2 FVKESK. The CDR3 sequence is 14 residues long. This chain's CDR3 is CASSPRGAGYEQYF. CDR3 nucleotide sequence: TGTGCCAGCAGCCCGCGAGGGGCGGGTTACGAGCAGTACTTC.

The chain carries TRBV9 and TRBJ2-5; D is uncertain. Germline assignment: CDR1 SGDLS and CDR2 YYNGEE. Between the trimmed V and J ends, which lost 2 bases and 4 bases, there was a span of 18 bases. The CDR3 runs 16 residues. The CDR3 is CASSVSLASSGETQYF. The CDR3 DNA reads as TGTGCCAGCAGCGTGAGTCTCGCGTCCTCGGGAGAGACCCAGTACTTC.